This T cell receptor beta chain is drawn from a study of T cell changes during pregnancy in multiple sclerosis (dated by TCRdb to about 2019). Context from the whole study: In women with multiple sclerosis, the researchers looked at how the T cell repertoire shifted as pregnancy progressed.

Library preparation employed the immunoSEQ multiplex PCR assay. The source is immuneACCESS, and TCRdb retained only in-frame sequences with V and J called. Part of the clones is not carried over; for the studies checked, unresolved V genes explain less than half of this, and the remainder is unexplained. The sample data list about 120,000 clones, and approximately 93% of these were observed just once. The top ten clonotypes cover 6.2% of the sample. This clone has just a few counts. What this receptor recognizes is not known. One base away there is no much larger clone; base qualities are not given. The sequence was obtained from a female donor with multiple sclerosis, enrolled in a pregnancy study. This material consisted of peripheral blood, taken before pregnancy.

The nucleotide sequence is given as TGTGCCAGCAGTGAAGAGCGGAACACTGAAGCTTTCTTT. It is translated as CASSEERNTEAFF. In this chain, TRBV6-1 is recombined with TRBJ1-1; confidence is insufficient to name the D gene. The germline ends are 4 bases apart after V is trimmed by 1 base and J by 1 base. From the cysteine up to the phenylalanine, the CDR3 has a length of 13 residues. The sequence is cut down to CDR3 DNA, 39 bases in frame from base 1. In the germline V gene, CDR1 corresponds to MNHNS and CDR2 to SASEGT.